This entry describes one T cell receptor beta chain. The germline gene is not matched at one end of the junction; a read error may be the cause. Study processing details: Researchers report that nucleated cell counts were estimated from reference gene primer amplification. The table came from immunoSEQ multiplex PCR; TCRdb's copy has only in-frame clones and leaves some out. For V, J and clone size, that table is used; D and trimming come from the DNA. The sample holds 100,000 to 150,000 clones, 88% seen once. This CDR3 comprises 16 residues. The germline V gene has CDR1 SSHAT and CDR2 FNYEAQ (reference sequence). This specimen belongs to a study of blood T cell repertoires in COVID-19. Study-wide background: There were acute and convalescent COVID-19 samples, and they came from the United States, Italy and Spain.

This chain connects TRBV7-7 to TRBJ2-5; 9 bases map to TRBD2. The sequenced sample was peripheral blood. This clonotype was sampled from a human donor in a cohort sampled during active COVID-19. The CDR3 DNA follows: TGTGCTAGCAGCTTAAATCCAAGCGGGGGGCAAGAGACCCAGTACTTC. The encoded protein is CASSLNPSGGQETQYF.